These T cell receptor beta chains were read from a single sample in a study of cytomegalovirus exposure and HLA in healthy donors. The assay was immunoSEQ multiplex PCR, and TCRdb's table has in-frame clones only and misses some. The sample has 95,000 to 150,000 clones; less than 90% are singletons. The sequenced material came from PBMCs. The receptors shown here come from a man younger than 30 in good health and CMV-seropositive. Each CDR3 is given with its conserved first and last residue. The D gene is left open where the match is weak. A row's size may be missing; if present it is once, few, many or a size class.

D: TRBD1; J: TRBJ1-1; size: .; V: TRBV19; CDR3: CASRGGDRGGNTEAFF; DNA: TGTGCCAGCCGAGGGGGGGACAGGGGAGGGAACACTGAAGCTTTCTTT
D: TRBD1; J: TRBJ1-2; size: .; V: TRBV6-1; CDR3: CASRPLGDRNGYTF; DNA: TGTGCCAGCAGGCCCTTAGGGGACAGGAATGGCTACACCTTC
D: TRBD2; J: TRBJ2-1; size: .; V: TRBV2; CDR3: CASRGGYNEQFF; DNA: TGTGCCAGCAGGGGAGGGTACAATGAGCAGTTCTTC
D: TRBD1; J: TRBJ2-7; size: .; V: TRBV27; CDR3: CASSGQGEYEQYF; DNA: TGTGCCAGCAGTGGACAGGGGGAGTACGAGCAGTACTTC
D: .; J: TRBJ1-5; size: few; V: TRBV10-1; CDR3: CASSSGRGNQPQHF; DNA: TGCGCCAGCAGCTCTGGCAGGGGCAATCAGCCCCAGCATTTT
D: TRBD2; J: TRBJ2-7; size: .; V: TRBV6-5; CDR3: CASRPWAGGFDEQYF; DNA: TGTGCCAGCAGGCCTTGGGCGGGGGGGTTCGACGAGCAGTACTTC
D: .; J: TRBJ1-5; size: .; V: TRBV19; CDR3: CASASEDGGRQPQHF; DNA: TGTGCCAGCGCCTCCGAAGATGGGGGCCGGCAGCCCCAGCATTTT
D: .; J: TRBJ1-2; size: .; V: TRBV27; CDR3: CASSSAGFGGYGYTF; DNA: TGTGCCAGCAGTTCGGCCGGCTTCGGAGGCTATGGCTACACCTTC
D: .; J: TRBJ1-1; size: .; V: TRBV4-1; CDR3: CASSQRGGNTEAFF; DNA: TGCGCCAGCAGCCAGAGGGGGGGGAACACTGAAGCTTTCTTT
D: .; J: TRBJ1-1; size: .; V: TRBV6-5; CDR3: CASSPSPGQRTEAFF; DNA: TGTGCCAGCAGTCCTTCGCCCGGACAGCGCACTGAAGCTTTCTTT
D: TRBD2; J: TRBJ2-7; size: once; V: TRBV2; CDR3: CASGPSGTSGGYEQYF; DNA: TGTGCCAGCGGCCCTTCCGGGACTAGCGGGGGGTACGAGCAGTACTTC
D: TRBD1; J: TRBJ1-1; size: once; V: TRBV27; CDR3: CASSQTGTANTEAFF; DNA: TGTGCCAGCAGTCAAACCGGGACAGCAAACACTGAAGCTTTCTTT